The 2 T cell receptor beta chains listed next were all sequenced from one sample in a study of sequential checkpoint blockade in melanoma. Treatment: randomized to nivolumab then ipilimumab (arm A) or the reverse (arm B). Sequenced by immunoSEQ multiplex PCR; TCRdb stores in-frame clones only, minus some. The sample contains around 20,000 clones, about 80% of which appear only once. This specimen was CD8+ T cells sorted from blood (inferred from file names), taken from a patient given nivolumab and ipilimumab in sequence. All receptors come from a human donor with melanoma.

V is TRBV6-5 and J is TRBJ1-3, with D maybe TRBD1 (5 bases). The CDR3 contains 14 residues. V was clipped by 2 bases and J by 1 base, with 6 bases between them. Germline assignment: CDR1 MNHEY and CDR2 SVGAGI. The CDR3 loop reads CASSYGGSGNTIYF. The DNA for the CDR3 is TGTGCCAGCAGTTACGGGGGGTCTGGAAACACCATATATTTT.

This rearrangement joins TRBV7-2 to TRBJ1-1; D not certain. V shed 3 bases and J shed 1 base, with 12 bases lying between them. The length of the CDR3 is 15 residues. Germline V gene data show CDR1 as SGHTA and CDR2 as FQGNSA. The CDR3 sequence: CASSFSTLPNTEAFF. The CDR3 nucleotides are TGTGCCAGCAGCTTTTCGACACTCCCGAACACTGAAGCTTTCTTT. Full variable domain (outside the CDR3, taken from reference TRBV7-2 and TRBJ1-1): GAGVSQSPSNKVTEKGKDVELRCDPISGHTALYWYRQSLGQGLEFLIYFQGNSAPDKSGLPSDRFSAERTGGSVSTLTIQRTQQEDSAVYLCASSFSTLPNTEAFFGQGTRLTVV.